This T cell receptor beta chain comes out of a study of T-cell reconstitution after alpha-beta-depleted transplantation in children. Study findings and constraints: Some patients' high day-60 TCRbeta diversity was attributed to recipient cells surviving conditioning. By about two months after transplant, alpha-beta T cells reportedly arose from several hundred graft clones that had expanded. The main origin of T-cell counts and diversity one year after transplant was newly produced T cells.

Unique molecular identifiers were incorporated during preparation of the TCRbeta library. MiXCR was run by TCRdb on the PCR reads, yielding one entry per CDR3 protein. Among about 290,000 distinct CDR3 sequences listed, almost 8% were seen once. From germline, CDR1 is MNHNS and CDR2 SASEGT. This CDR3 has 14 amino acids. Trimming shortened V by 5 bases and J by 8 bases, and 15 bases separated the two germline ends. This clonotype was counted only a few times. The target antigen is unknown. Sequenced here: peripheral blood, sampled 360 days after TCRalphabeta/CD19-depleted stem cell transplant. The clonotype originates from a female patient between 2 and 15 years old who had a stem cell transplant for Fanconi anemia, so the T cells may come from the graft donor. J is TRBJ1-4 and V is TRBV6-1; TRBD1 is a possible D gene (6 bases). The CDR3 nucleotides are TGTGCCAGCAGTACCACAGGGTCGGAGGAAAAACTGTTTTTT. Its translation: CASSTTGSEEKLFF.